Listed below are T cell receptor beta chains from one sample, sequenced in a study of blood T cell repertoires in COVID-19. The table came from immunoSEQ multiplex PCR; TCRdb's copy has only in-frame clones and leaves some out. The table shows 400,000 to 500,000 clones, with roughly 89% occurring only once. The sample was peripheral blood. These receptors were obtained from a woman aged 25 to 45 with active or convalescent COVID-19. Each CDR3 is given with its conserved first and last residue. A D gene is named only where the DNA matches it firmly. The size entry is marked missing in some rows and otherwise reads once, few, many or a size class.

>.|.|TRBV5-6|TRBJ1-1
CASSSLTVIDTEAFF
TGTGCCAGCAGCTCATTGACAGTCATCGACACTGAAGCTTTCTTT
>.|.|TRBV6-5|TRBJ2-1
CASSYSQGGFNEQFF
TGTGCCAGCAGTTACTCGCAGGGGGGTTTCAATGAGCAGTTCTTC
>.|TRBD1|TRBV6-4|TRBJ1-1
CATSAGQGAGRAEAFF
TGTGCCACCTCGGCGGGACAGGGGGCAGGACGCGCTGAAGCTTTCTTT
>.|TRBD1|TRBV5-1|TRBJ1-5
CASSEGTVFSSNQPQHF
TGCGCCAGCAGCGAAGGGACAGTTTTCAGTAGCAATCAGCCCCAGCATTTT
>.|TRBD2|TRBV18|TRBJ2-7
CASSALAGVIYEQYF
TGTGCCAGCTCAGCTTTAGCGGGAGTTATTTACGAGCAGTACTTC
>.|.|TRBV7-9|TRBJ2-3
CASSLACLGTDTQYF
TGTGCCAGCAGCTTAGCGTGCCTAGGCACAGATACGCAGTATTTT
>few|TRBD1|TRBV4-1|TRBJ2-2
CASSRKTMGQANDGELFF
TGCGCCAGCAGCCGTAAAACTATGGGACAGGCGAACGACGGGGAGCTGTTTTTT
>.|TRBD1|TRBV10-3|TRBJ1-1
CAISEKSQGQVNTEAFF
TGTGCCATCAGTGAGAAAAGTCAGGGACAGGTCAACACTGAAGCTTTCTTT
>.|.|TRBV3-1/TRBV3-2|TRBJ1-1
CASSQDFAGYTEAFF
TGTGCCAGCAGCCAAGATTTCGCGGGGTACACTGAAGCTTTCTTT
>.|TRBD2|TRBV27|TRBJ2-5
CASRPLAGVTETQYF
TGTGCCAGCAGGCCTCTAGCGGGAGTTACAGAGACCCAGTACTTC
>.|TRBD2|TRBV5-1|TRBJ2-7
CASSTGTSGSSYEQYF
TGCGCCAGCAGCACCGGGACTAGCGGGTCCTCCTACGAGCAGTACTTC
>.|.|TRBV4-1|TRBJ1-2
CASSPWDKDGYTF
TGCGCCAGCAGCCCATGGGACAAGGATGGCTACACCTTC
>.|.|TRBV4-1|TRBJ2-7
CASSQGVGGRSYEQYF
TGCGCCAGCAGCCAAGGGGTCGGGGGTCGATCCTACGAGCAGTACTTC
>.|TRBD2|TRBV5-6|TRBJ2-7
CASSSLAGVAYEQYF
TGTGCCAGCAGCTCGTTAGCGGGAGTAGCGTACGAGCAGTACTTC
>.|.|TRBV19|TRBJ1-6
CASSISGQQNSPLHF
TGTGCCAGTAGTATAAGTGGGCAGCAAAATTCACCCCTCCACTTT
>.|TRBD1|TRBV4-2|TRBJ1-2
CASSQQQGAPDYGYTF
TGTGCCAGCAGCCAGCAACAGGGGGCGCCGGACTATGGCTACACCTTC
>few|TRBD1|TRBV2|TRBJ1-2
CASSARDRAARGYTF
TGTGCCAGCAGTGCTCGGGACAGGGCTGCAAGGGGCTACACCTTC
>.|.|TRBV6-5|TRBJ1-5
CASSYREGVNQPQHF
TGTGCCAGCAGTTATCGCGAGGGGGTCAATCAGCCCCAGCATTTT
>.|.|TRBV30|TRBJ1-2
CAWSGRDYGYTF
TGTGCCTGGAGTGGCAGGGACTATGGCTACACCTTC
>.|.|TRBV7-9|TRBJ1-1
CASSSTTDMNTEAFF
TGTGCCAGCAGCTCGACGACAGACATGAACACTGAAGCTTTCTTT
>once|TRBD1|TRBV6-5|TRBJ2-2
CASTHRGANTGELFF
TGTGCCAGCACCCACAGGGGCGCGAACACCGGGGAGCTGTTTTTT
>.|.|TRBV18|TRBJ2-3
CASSKQGTDTQYF
TGTGCCAGCTCAAAACAGGGAACAGATACGCAGTATTTT
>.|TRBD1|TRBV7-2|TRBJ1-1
CASSLSTGGTEAFF
TGTGCCAGCAGCTTATCAACAGGGGGTACTGAAGCTTTCTTT
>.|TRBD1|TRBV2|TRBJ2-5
CASSEFRDRVETQYF
TGTGCCAGCAGTGAATTTCGGGACAGGGTAGAGACCCAGTACTTC
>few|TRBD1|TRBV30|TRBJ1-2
CAWNPIDRANYGYTF
TGTGCCTGGAATCCTATCGACAGGGCTAACTATGGCTACACCTTC
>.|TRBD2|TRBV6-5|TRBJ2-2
CASSYGEGRELFF
TGTGCCAGCAGTTACGGGGAGGGGAGGGAGCTGTTTTTT
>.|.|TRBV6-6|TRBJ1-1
CASIPTRGPGTEAFF
TGTGCCAGCATCCCTACCCGCGGGCCGGGGACTGAAGCTTTCTTT